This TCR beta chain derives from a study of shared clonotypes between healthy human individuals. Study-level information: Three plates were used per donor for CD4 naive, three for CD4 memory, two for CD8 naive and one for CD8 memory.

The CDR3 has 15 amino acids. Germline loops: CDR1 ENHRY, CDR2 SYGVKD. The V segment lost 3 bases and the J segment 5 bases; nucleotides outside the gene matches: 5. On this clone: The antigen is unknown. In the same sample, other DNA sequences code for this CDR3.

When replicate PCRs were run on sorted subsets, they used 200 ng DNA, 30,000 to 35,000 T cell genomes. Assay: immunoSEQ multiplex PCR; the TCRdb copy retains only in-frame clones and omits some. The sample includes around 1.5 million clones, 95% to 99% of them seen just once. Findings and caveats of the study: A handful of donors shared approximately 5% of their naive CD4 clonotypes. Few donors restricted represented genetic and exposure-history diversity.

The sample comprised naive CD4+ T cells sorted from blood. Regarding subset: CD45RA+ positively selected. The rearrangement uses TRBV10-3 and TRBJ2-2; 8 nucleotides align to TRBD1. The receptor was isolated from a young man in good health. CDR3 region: CAISDGQGRTGELFF. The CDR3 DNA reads TGTGCCATCAGTGATGGACAGGGAAGGACCGGGGAGCTGTTTTTT.